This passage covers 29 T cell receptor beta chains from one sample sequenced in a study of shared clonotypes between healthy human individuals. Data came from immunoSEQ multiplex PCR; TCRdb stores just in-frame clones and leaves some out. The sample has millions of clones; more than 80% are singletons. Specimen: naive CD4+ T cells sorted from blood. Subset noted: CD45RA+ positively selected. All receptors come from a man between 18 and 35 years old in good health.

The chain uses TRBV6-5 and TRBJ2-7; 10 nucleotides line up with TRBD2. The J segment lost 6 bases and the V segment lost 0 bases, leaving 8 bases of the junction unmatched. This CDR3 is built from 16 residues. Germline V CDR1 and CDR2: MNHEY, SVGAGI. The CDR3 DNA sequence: TGTGCCAGCAGTTACTCCTCTAGCGGGGGCTCGTTCGAGCAGTACTTC. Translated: CASSYSSSGGSFEQYF.

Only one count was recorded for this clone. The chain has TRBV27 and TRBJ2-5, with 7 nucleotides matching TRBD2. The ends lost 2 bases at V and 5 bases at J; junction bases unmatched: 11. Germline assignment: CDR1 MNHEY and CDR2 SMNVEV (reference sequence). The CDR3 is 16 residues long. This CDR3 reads CASSLLGLSPPETQYF. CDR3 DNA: TGTGCCAGCAGTTTACTGGGACTATCGCCCCCCGAGACCCAGTACTTC.

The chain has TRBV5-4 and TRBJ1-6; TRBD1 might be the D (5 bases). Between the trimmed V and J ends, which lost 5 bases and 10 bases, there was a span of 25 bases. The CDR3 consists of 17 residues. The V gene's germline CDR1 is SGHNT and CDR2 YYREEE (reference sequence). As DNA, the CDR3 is TGTGCCAGCAGTTCAATCCCCCGCGGGGGATTCGGCTCACCCCTCCACTTT. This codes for CASSSIPRGGFGSPLHF.

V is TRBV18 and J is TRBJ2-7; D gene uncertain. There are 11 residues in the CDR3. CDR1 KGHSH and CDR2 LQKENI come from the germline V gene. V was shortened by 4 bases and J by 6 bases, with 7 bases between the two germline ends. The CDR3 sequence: CASSLSGEQYF. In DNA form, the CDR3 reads TGTGCCAGCTCACTTTCGGGCGAGCAGTACTTC. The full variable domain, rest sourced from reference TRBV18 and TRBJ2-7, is NAGVMQNPRHLVRRRGQEARLRCSPMKGHSHVYWYRQLPEEGLKFMVYLQKENIIDESGMPKERFSAEFPKEGPSILRIQQVVRGDSAAYFCASSLSGEQYFGPGTRLTVT.

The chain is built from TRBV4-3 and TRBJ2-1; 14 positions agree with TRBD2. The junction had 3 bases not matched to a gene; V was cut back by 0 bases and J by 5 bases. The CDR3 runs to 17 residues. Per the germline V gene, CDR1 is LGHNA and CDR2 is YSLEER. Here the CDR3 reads CASSQDRLAGGNNEQFF. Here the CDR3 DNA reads TGCGCCAGCAGCCAAGACCGACTAGCGGGAGGGAACAATGAGCAGTTCTTC.

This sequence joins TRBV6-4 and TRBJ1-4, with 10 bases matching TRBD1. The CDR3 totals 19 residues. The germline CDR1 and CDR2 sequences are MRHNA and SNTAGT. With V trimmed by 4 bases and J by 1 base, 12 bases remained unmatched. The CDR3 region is CASSARQGTGDGTNEKLFF. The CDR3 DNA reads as TGTGCCAGCAGTGCCCGCCAAGGGACAGGGGATGGAACTAATGAAAAACTGTTTTTT.

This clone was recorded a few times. CDR3 residues: CASSRGLEDYGYTF. For the CDR3, the DNA is TGTGCCAGCAGCCGAGGGTTGGAGGACTATGGCTACACCTTC. The chain uses TRBV9 and TRBJ1-2; no firm D call. The V gene lost 4 bases and the J gene lost 3 bases, with 13 bases spanning the gap. The CDR3 is 14 amino acids. Germline loops: CDR1 SGDLS, CDR2 YYNGEE.

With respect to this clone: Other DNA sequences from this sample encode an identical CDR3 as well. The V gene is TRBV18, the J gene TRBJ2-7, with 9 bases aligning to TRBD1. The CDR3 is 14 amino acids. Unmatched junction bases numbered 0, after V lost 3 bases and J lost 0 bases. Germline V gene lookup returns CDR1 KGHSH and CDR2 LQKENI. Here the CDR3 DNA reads TGTGCCAGCTCACCGACAGGGGGCTCCTACGAGCAGTACTTC. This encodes CASSPTGGSYEQYF.

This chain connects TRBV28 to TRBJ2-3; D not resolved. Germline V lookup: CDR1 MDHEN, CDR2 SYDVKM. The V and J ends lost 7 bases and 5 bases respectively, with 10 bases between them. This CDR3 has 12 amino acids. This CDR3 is CASIASKDTQYF. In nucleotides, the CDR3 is TGTGCCAGCATAGCCTCAAAAGATACGCAGTATTTT.

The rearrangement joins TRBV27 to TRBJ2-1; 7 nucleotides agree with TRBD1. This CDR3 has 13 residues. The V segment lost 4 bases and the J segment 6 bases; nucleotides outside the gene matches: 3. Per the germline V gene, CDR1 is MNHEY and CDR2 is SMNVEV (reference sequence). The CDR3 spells CASSSGTANEQFF. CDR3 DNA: TGTGCCAGCAGTTCTGGGACAGCCAATGAGCAGTTCTTC.

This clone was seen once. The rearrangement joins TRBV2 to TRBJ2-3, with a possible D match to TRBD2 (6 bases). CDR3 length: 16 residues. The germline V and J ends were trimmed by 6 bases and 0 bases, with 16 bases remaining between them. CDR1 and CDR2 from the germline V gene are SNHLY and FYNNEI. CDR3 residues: CASRRALALSTDTQYF. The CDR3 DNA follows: TGTGCCAGCAGGAGGGCCCTAGCGTTAAGCACAGATACGCAGTATTTT.

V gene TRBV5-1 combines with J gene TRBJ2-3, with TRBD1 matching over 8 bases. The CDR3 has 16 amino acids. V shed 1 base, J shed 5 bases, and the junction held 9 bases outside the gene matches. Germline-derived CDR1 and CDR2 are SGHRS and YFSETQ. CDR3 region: CASSLRQGALGDTQYF. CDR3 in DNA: TGCGCCAGCAGCTTGCGCCAGGGGGCGCTGGGAGATACGCAGTATTTT. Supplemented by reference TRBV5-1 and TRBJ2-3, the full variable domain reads KAGVTQTPRYLIKTRGQQVTLSCSPISGHRSVSWYQQTPGQGLQFLFEYFSETQRNKGNFPGRFSGRQFSNSRSEMNVSTLELGDSALYLCASSLRQGALGDTQYFGPGTRLTVL.

Written as DNA, the CDR3 is TGTGCCAGCAGCTTAGATGGGGTGGTCCAAGAGACCCAGTACTTC. Translation gives CASSLDGVVQETQYF. The chain couples TRBV7-2 to TRBJ2-5, with D uncertain. This CDR3 comprises 15 residues. Deletions cut 1 base from V and 1 base from J, with 10 bases between. CDR1 and CDR2 from the germline V gene are SGHTA and FQGNSA.

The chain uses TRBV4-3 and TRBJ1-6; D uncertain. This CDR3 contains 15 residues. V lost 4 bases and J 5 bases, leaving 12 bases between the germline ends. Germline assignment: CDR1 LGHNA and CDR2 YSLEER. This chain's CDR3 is CASSLREGNNSPLHF. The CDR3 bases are TGCGCCAGCAGCCTTCGTGAAGGAAATAATTCACCCCTCCACTTT.

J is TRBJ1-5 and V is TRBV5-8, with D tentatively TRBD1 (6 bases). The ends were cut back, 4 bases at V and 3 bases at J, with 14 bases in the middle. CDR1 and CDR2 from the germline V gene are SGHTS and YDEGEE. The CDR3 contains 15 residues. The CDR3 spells CASSMGAGLNQPQHF. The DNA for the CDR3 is TGTGCCAGCAGCATGGGGGCAGGCCTCAATCAGCCCCAGCATTTT.

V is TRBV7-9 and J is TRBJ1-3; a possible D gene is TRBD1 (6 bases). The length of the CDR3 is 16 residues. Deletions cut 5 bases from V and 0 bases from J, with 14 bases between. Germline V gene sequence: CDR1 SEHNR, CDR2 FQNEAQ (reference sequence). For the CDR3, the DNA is TGTGCCAGCAGCGCCGGACAGTCTACCTCTGGAAACACCATATATTTT. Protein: CASSAGQSTSGNTIYF.

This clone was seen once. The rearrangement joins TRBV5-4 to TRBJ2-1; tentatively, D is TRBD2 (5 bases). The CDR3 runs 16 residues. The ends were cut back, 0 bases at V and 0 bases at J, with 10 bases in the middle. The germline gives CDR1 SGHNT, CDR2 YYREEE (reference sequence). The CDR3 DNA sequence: TGTGCCAGCAGCTTGGCCCAGCGGAGCTCCTACAATGAGCAGTTCTTC. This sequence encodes CASSLAQRSSYNEQFF. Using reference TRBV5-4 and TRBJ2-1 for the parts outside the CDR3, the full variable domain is ETGVTQSPTHLIKTRGQQVTLRCSSQSGHNTVSWYQQALGQGPQFIFQYYREEENGRGNFPPRFSGLQFPNYSSELNVNALELDDSALYLCASSLAQRSSYNEQFFGPGTRLTVL.

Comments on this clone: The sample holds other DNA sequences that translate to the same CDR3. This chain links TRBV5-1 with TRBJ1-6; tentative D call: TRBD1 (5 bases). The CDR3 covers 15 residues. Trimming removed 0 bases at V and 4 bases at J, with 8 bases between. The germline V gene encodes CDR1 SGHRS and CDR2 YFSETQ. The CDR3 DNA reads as TGCGCCAGCAGCTTGGGGTCAGGGTATAATTCACCCCTCCACTTT. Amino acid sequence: CASSLGSGYNSPLHF.

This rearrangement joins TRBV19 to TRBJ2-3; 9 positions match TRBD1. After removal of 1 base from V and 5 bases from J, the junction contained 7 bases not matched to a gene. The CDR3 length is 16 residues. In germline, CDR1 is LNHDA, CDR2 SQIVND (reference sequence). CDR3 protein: CASSIGGGQGKDTQYF. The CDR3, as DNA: TGTGCCAGTAGTATAGGTGGGGGACAGGGAAAAGATACGCAGTATTTT.

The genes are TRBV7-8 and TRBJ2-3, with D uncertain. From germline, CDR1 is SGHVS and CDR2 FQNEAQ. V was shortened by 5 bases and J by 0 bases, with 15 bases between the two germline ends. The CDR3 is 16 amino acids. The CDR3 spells CASSLGRQRSTDTQYF. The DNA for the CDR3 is TGTGCCAGCAGCCTGGGTCGGCAGCGCAGCACAGATACGCAGTATTTT. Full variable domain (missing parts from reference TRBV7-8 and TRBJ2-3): GAGVSQSPRYKVAKRGQDVALRCDPISGHVSLFWYQQALGQGPEFLTYFQNEAQLDKSGLPSDRFFAERPEGSVSTLKIQRTQQEDSAVYLCASSLGRQRSTDTQYFGPGTRLTVL.

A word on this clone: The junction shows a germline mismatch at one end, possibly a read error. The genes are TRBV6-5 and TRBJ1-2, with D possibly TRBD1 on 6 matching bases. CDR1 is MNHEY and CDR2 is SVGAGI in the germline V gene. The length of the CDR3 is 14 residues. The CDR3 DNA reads TGTGCCGGCAGTTTTGAAGGGGGTTTCGGTGGCTACACCTTC. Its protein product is CAGSFEGGFGGYTF.

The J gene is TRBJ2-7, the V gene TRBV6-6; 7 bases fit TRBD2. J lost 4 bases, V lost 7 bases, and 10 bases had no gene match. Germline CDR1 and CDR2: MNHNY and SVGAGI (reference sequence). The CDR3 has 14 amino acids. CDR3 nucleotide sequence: TGTGCCAGCACCCGGGGGAGGGGAAGGTACGAGCAGTACTTC. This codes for CASTRGRGRYEQYF.

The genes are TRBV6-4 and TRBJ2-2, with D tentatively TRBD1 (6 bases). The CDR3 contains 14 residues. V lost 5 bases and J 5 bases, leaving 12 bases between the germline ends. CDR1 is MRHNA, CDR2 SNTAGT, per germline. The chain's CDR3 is CASSQQGQTGELFF. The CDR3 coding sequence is TGTGCCAGCAGTCAACAAGGACAGACCGGGGAGCTGTTTTTT.

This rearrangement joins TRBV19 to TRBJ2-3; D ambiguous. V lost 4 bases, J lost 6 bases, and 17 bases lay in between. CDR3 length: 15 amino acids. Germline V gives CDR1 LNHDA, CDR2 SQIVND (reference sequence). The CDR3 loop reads CASSTGPLMTDTQYF. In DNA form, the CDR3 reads TGTGCCAGTAGTACCGGACCGCTGATGACGGATACGCAGTATTTT.

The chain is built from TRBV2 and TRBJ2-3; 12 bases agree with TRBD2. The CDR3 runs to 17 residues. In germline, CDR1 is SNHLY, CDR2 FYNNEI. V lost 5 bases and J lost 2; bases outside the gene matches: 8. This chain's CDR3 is CASSFGLAGYHTDTQYF. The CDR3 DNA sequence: TGTGCCAGCAGTTTTGGACTAGCGGGGTATCACACAGATACGCAGTATTTT.

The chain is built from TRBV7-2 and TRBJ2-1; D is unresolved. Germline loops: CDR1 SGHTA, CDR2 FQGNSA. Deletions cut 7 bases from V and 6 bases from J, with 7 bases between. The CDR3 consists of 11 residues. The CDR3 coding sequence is TGTGCCAGCACCGGACGCAATGAGCAGTTCTTC. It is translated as CASTGRNEQFF.

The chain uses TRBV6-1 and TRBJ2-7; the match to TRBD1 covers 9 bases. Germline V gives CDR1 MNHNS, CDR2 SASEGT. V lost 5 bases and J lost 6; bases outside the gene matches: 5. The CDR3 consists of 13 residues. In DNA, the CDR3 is TGTGCCAGCAGTAAGGGACAGGGCCCCGAGCAGTACTTC. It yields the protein CASSKGQGPEQYF.

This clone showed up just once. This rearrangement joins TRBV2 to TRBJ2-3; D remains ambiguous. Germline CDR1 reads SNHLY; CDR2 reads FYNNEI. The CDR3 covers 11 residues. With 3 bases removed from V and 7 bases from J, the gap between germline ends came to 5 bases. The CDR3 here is CASSDRYTQYF. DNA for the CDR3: TGTGCCAGCAGTGACAGGTATACGCAGTATTTT.

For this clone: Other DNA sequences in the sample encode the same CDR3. CDR3 in DNA: TGTGCCAGCAGTTACTCCGGGACAGGGAACACTGAAGCTTTCTTT. Translated: CASSYSGTGNTEAFF. The gene calls are TRBV6-6 and TRBJ1-1, with 8 bases identical to TRBD1. CDR1 is MNHNY, CDR2 SVGAGI, per germline (reference sequence). V lost 0 bases to trimming and J lost 1 base; unmatched junction nucleotides: 1. This CDR3 spans 15 amino acids.